This passage covers 19 T cell receptor beta chains from one sample sequenced in a study of blood T cell repertoires in COVID-19. Profiling relied on immunoSEQ multiplex PCR, and the TCRdb table lists in-frame clones only, not all of them. Of fewer than 250,000 clones in the sample, about 83% were seen once. Sequencing used PBMCs or T cells enriched from blood (not recorded which). The origin of the receptors is a woman aged 40 to 50 who had recovered from COVID-19.

This CDR3 is CASSLRGAETQYF. The CDR3 nucleotides read TGTGCCAGCAGCTTACGGGGGGCAGAGACCCAGTACTTC. The chain couples TRBV5-8 to TRBJ2-5; D is perhaps TRBD2 (7 bases). Looked up from germline, CDR1 is SGHTS and CDR2 is YDEGEE. The V gene lost 2 bases and the J gene lost 4 bases, with 9 bases spanning the gap. The CDR3 loop spans 13 amino acids.

The chain combines TRBV7-3 with TRBJ1-2; a possible D gene is TRBD1 (5 bases). The CDR3 consists of 15 residues. Germline V gene data show CDR1 as SGHTA and CDR2 as FQGTGA. V was clipped by 4 bases and J by 0 bases, with 12 bases between them. As DNA, the CDR3 is TGTGCCAGCAGCTCGACCCCGACAGCTAACTATGGCTACACCTTC. Amino acids: CASSSTPTANYGYTF.

This clone occurred once. The rearrangement links TRBV18 to TRBJ2-3; 8 bases map to TRBD1. Germline assignment: CDR1 KGHSH and CDR2 LQKENI. Trimming at V came to 6 bases and at J to 5 bases, leaving 7 bases not matched to a gene. The CDR3 is 14 residues long. CDR3 sequence: CASSRQGLIDTQYF. DNA for the CDR3: TGTGCCAGCTCCCGACAGGGGTTGATAGATACGCAGTATTTT.

The genes are TRBV7-8 and TRBJ1-2, with D possibly being TRBD1 (5 bases). CDR1 and CDR2 from the germline V gene are SGHVS and FQNEAQ. This CDR3 region has 17 residues. Deletions cut 5 bases from V and 4 bases from J, with 23 bases between. CDR3 protein: CASSPQPGDSAFYGYTF. For the CDR3, the DNA is TGTGCCAGCAGCCCCCAACCCGGGGACTCCGCGTTCTATGGCTACACCTTC.

The CDR3 reads CASSLVDMVYEQYF. The DNA for the CDR3 is TGTGCCAGCAGCTTAGTTGACATGGTCTACGAGCAGTACTTC. The chain uses TRBV7-2 and TRBJ2-7, with no clear D. This CDR3 is built from 14 residues. Germline CDR1 reads SGHTA; CDR2 reads FQGNSA. V was clipped by 1 base and J by 3 bases, with 10 bases between them.

The CDR3 spells CASSKNRGTGGNEKLFF. In nucleotides, the CDR3 is TGCGCCAGCAGCAAAAACAGGGGAACTGGTGGTAATGAAAAACTGTTTTTT. The gene calls are TRBV4-3 and TRBJ1-4, with TRBD1 matching over 7 bases. Germline CDR1 is LGHNA and CDR2 is YSLEER. After removal of 5 bases from V and 4 bases from J, the junction contained 13 bases not matched to a gene. The CDR3 spans 17 residues.

This sequence joins TRBV6-2 or TRBV6-3 and TRBJ2-5; D is undetermined. This CDR3 comprises 11 residues. The ends were cut back, 4 bases at V and 3 bases at J, with 3 bases in the middle. Germline V gives CDR1 MNHEY, CDR2 SVGEGT. The CDR3 DNA sequence: TGTGCCAGCAGTTTTAAAGAGACCCAGTACTTC. Translated: CASSFKETQYF.

The J gene is TRBJ1-5, the V gene TRBV19; no clear D. V shed 3 bases and J shed 4 bases, with 7 bases lying between them. This CDR3 region has 13 residues. CDR1 and CDR2 (germline): LNHDA, SQIVND (reference sequence). The CDR3 DNA reads as TGTGCCAGTAGTATTGTCGGGAATCAGCCCCAGCATTTT. Protein product: CASSIVGNQPQHF.

CDR3 nucleotide sequence: TGTGCCAGCAGCAAAGTAGCGGGAGGTGCAGGAGAGACCCAGTACTTC. The encoded protein is CASSKVAGGAGETQYF. The chain links TRBV11-3 to TRBJ2-5; TRBD2 matches 10 bases. CDR3 length equals 16 residues. With V trimmed by 5 bases and J by 4 bases, 10 bases remained unmatched. Germline V lookup: CDR1 SGHNT, CDR2 YENEEA.

The genes are TRBV4-2 and TRBJ1-2; 10 bases map to TRBD1. Germline trimming cut 0 bases from V and 4 bases from J; bases unmatched to any gene: 14. Germline V gene sequence: CDR1 LGHNA, CDR2 YNFKEQ. CDR3 size: 19 residues. The CDR3 loop is CASSQEVRDRGSGGYGYTF. The CDR3 DNA sequence: TGTGCCAGCAGCCAAGAAGTTCGGGACAGGGGATCAGGGGGCTATGGCTACACCTTC.

The genes are TRBV29-1 and TRBJ1-2, with unresolved D. V shed 0 bases and J shed 3 bases, with 11 bases lying between them. The CDR3 totals 14 residues. Germline CDR1 SQVTM, CDR2 ANQGSEA. CDR3 in DNA: TGCAGCGTTGAAGATTGGAGGGTTCACTATGGCTACACCTTC. Its protein is CSVEDWRVHYGYTF.

V and J are TRBV7-2 and TRBJ1-5, with D perhaps TRBD1 (6 bases). The germline V gene encodes CDR1 SGHTA and CDR2 FQGNSA. V gave up 3 bases and J gave up 6 bases, with 18 bases separating them. The CDR3 has 16 amino acids. CDR3 loop: CASSFEGVRVGQPQHF. CDR3 DNA sequence: TGTGCCAGCAGCTTTGAGGGGGTACGCGTTGGTCAGCCCCAGCATTTT.

The rearrangement uses TRBV28 and TRBJ2-7; 9 bases agree with TRBD2. This CDR3 comprises 15 residues. V gave up 7 bases and J gave up 4 bases; unmatched junction bases: 11. Germline V gene data show CDR1 as MDHEN and CDR2 as SYDVKM. The CDR3 region has the DNA TGTGCCAGCAATTCGGGGACTAGCACAGAATACGAGCAGTACTTC. Residues: CASNSGTSTEYEQYF.

This clone was counted only a few times. The V call is TRBV28, the J call TRBJ1-2, with no clear D. Trimming removed 6 bases from V and 8 bases from J, with 10 bases in between. The CDR3 has 11 amino acids. Per germline, CDR1 MDHEN and CDR2 SYDVKM. The CDR3 spells CASRDSPGYTF. The CDR3 DNA reads as TGTGCCAGCAGGGACTCGCCCGGCTACACCTTC.

In this sample, this clone turned up a few times. The gene calls are TRBV28 and TRBJ1-2, with 7 bases fitting TRBD1. Germline-derived CDR1 and CDR2 are MDHEN and SYDVKM. After removal of 9 bases from V and 0 bases from J, the junction contained 7 bases not matched to a gene. The CDR3 has 14 residues. The CDR3 spells CASYPGTANYGYTF. The DNA of the CDR3 is TGTGCCAGTTACCCCGGGACAGCTAACTATGGCTACACCTTC.

V is TRBV2 and J is TRBJ1-1; no clear D gene. V shed 9 bases and J shed 0 bases, with 11 bases lying between them. The CDR3 is made up of 13 amino acids. CDR1 is SNHLY and CDR2 is FYNNEI in the germline V gene. This CDR3 reads CARQRDLNTEAFF. Here the CDR3 DNA reads TGTGCCAGGCAGCGGGATCTGAACACTGAAGCTTTCTTT.

This clone was detected once. The chain has TRBV7-2 and TRBJ2-7, with D maybe TRBD2 (6 bases). The germline V and J ends were trimmed by 1 base and 1 base, with 11 bases remaining between them. CDR3 length: 15 residues. Germline V gene data show CDR1 as SGHTA and CDR2 as FQGNSA. The CDR3 loop reads CASSLGAGFSYEQYF. In DNA form, the CDR3 reads TGTGCCAGCAGCTTAGGGGCGGGGTTTTCCTACGAGCAGTACTTC. Combining the CDR3 with reference TRBV7-2 and TRBJ2-7 gives the whole variable domain GAGVSQSPSNKVTEKGKDVELRCDPISGHTALYWYRQSLGQGLEFLIYFQGNSAPDKSGLPSDRFSAERTGGSVSTLTIQRTQQEDSAVYLCASSLGAGFSYEQYFGPGTRLTVT.

J is TRBJ1-4 and V is TRBV18, with TRBD1 matching over 7 bases. The V gene's germline CDR1 is KGHSH and CDR2 LQKENI. This CDR3 contains 15 residues. V gave up 1 base and J gave up 4 bases; unmatched junction bases: 3. The CDR3 region is CASSPRQGFNEKLFF. The CDR3 DNA reads as TGTGCCAGCTCACCACGACAGGGCTTTAATGAAAAACTGTTTTTT.

CDR3 amino acids: CASSLGQGGIYGYTF. As DNA, the CDR3 is TGCGCCAGCAGCTTGGGACAGGGTGGTATCTATGGCTACACCTTC. This chain uses TRBV5-1 with TRBJ1-2; TRBD1 matches at 7 bases. V was pared by 0 bases and J by 4 bases, with 6 bases of the junction left unmatched. The CDR3 sequence is 15 residues long. CDR1 and CDR2 (germline): SGHRS, YFSETQ.